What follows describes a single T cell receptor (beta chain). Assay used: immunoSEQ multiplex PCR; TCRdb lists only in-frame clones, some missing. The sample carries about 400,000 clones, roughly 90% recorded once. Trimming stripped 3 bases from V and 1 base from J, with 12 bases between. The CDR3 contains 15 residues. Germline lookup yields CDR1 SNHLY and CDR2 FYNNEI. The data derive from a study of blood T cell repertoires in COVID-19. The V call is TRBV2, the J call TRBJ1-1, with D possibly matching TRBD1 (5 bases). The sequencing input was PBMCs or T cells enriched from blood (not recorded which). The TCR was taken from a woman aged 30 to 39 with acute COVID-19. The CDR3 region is CASSEHPRGNTEAFF. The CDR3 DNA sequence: TGTGCCAGCAGTGAGCACCCTAGGGGGAACACTGAAGCTTTCTTT.